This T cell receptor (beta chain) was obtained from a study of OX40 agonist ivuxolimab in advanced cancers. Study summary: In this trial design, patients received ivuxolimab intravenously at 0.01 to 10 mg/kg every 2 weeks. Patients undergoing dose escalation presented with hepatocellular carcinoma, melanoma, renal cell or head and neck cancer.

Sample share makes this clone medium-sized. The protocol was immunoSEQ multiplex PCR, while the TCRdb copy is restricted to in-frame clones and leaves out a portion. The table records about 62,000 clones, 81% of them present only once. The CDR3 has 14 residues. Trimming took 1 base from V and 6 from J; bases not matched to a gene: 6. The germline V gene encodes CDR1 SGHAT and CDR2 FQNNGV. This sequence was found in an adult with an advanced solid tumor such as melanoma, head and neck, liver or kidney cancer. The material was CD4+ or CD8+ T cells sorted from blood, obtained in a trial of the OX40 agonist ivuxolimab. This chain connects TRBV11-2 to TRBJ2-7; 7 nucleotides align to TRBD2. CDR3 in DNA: TGTGCCAGCAGCTTAGCAAGCGGGGTAGGCGAGCAGTACTTC. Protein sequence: CASSLASGVGEQYF.